Below are 10 T cell receptor beta chains sequenced from a single sample in a study of long-term antiretroviral therapy in people with HIV. Sequencing relied on immunoSEQ assay v3.0, run at survey level. Data came from immunoSEQ multiplex PCR; TCRdb stores just in-frame clones and leaves some out. The sample has approximately 26,000 clones; 91% are singletons. Here the sequenced sample was unsorted PBMCs, taken 3.1 years after starting antiretroviral therapy. These receptors originate from a man younger than 30 with HIV.

V gene TRBV6-5 combines with J gene TRBJ2-7; 11 bases are a match to TRBD2. V lost 1 base to trimming and J lost 4 bases; unmatched junction nucleotides: 3. There are 15 residues in the CDR3. In germline, CDR1 is MNHEY, CDR2 SVGAGI. In DNA form, the CDR3 reads TGTGCCAGCAGTTACTTTGTAGCGGGGGGGTACGAGCAGTACTTC. The encoded protein is CASSYFVAGGYEQYF.

V is TRBV2 and J is TRBJ1-6; D remains ambiguous. Germline V gene lookup returns CDR1 SNHLY and CDR2 FYNNEI. The V and J ends lost 8 bases and 0 bases respectively, with 8 bases between them. The CDR3 length is 14 residues. The CDR3 DNA is TGTGCCAGCGGGAAGGACTCCTATAATTCACCCCTCCACTTT. Its protein product is CASGKDSYNSPLHF.

The chain joins TRBV18 to TRBJ1-4, with 9 bases that match TRBD1. V gave up 2 bases and J gave up 14 bases; unmatched junction bases: 15. Germline CDR1 KGHSH, CDR2 LQKENI. CDR3 length: 16 amino acids. DNA of the CDR3: TGTGCCAGCTCACCAATCCACCGGGACAGGGTCCAGGGGCTGTTTTTT. Translation: CASSPIHRDRVQGLFF. Full variable domain (remainder filled in from reference TRBV18 and TRBJ1-4): NAGVMQNPRHLVRRRGQEARLRCSPMKGHSHVYWYRQLPEEGLKFMVYLQKENIIDESGMPKERFSAEFPKEGPSILRIQQVVRGDSAAYFCASSPIHRDRVQGLFFGSGTQLSVL.

J is TRBJ1-1 and V is TRBV27, with 9 bases that match TRBD1. Germline trimming cut 5 bases from V and 6 bases from J; bases unmatched to any gene: 4. Germline CDR1 is MNHEY and CDR2 is SMNVEV (reference sequence). The length of the CDR3 is 13 residues. CDR3 sequence (DNA): TGTGCCAGCAGTCAGGACAGGGGAGCTGAAGCTTTCTTT. Translated, it gives CASSQDRGAEAFF.

V gene TRBV9 combines with J gene TRBJ2-1, with 7 positions matching TRBD1. The germline CDR1 and CDR2 sequences are SGDLS and YYNGEE. CDR3 length: 11 amino acids. The junction had 2 bases not matched to a gene; V was cut back by 4 bases and J by 10 bases. The CDR3 nucleotides read TGTGCCAGCAGCACAGGGGTGGAGCAGTTCTTC. This sequence encodes CASSTGVEQFF.

This clone has only one observation. V is TRBV7-8 and J is TRBJ1-1, with TRBD1 matching over 8 bases. The trim removed 2 bases at V and 3 bases at J, leaving 8 bases unmatched. The CDR3 has 16 amino acids. Germline V gene sequence: CDR1 SGHVS, CDR2 FQNEAQ. Here the CDR3 DNA reads TGTGCCAGCAGCTTAAGGACAGGGAAGAGGGACACTGAAGCTTTCTTT. Translation: CASSLRTGKRDTEAFF.

This clone was observed a single time. This rearrangement joins TRBV30 to TRBJ1-5; D is perhaps TRBD1 (6 bases). The CDR3 is 16 amino acids. Germline CDR1 and CDR2: GTSNPN and SVGIG (reference sequence). Deletions cut 1 base from V and 4 bases from J, with 17 bases between. The CDR3 bases are TGTGCCTGGAGTGCTGTCACAGGGAGTAGAAATCAGCCCCAGCATTTT. Its translation: CAWSAVTGSRNQPQHF. The complete variable domain, with remaining parts taken from reference TRBV30 and TRBJ1-5, reads SQTIHQWPATLVQPVGSPLSLECTVEGTSNPNLYWYRQAAGRGLQLLFYSVGIGQISSEVPQNLSASRPQDRQFILSSKKLLLSDSGFYLCAWSAVTGSRNQPQHFGDGTRLSIL.

About this clone: The junction shows a germline mismatch at one end, possibly a read error. The V gene is TRBV7-7, the J gene TRBJ2-3, with 8 bases aligning to TRBD2. This CDR3 region has 17 residues. Per the germline V gene, CDR1 is SSHAT and CDR2 is FNYEAQ (reference sequence). The CDR3 DNA reads TGTGCTAGCAGCTTAGCGCGGCGGGAGGACGTCACAGATACGCAGTATTTT. Encoded protein: CASSLARREDVTDTQYF.

The chain combines TRBV14 with TRBJ2-7; maybe TRBD2 (6 bases). The V end lost 1 base, the J end lost 6 bases, and 10 bases lay between the germline ends. The CDR3 runs 13 residues. CDR1 is SGHDN, CDR2 FVKESK, per germline. This chain's CDR3 is CASSQGEGGEQYF. The CDR3 DNA reads TGTGCCAGCAGCCAAGGAGAGGGAGGCGAGCAGTACTTC.

The V and J genes are TRBV2 and TRBJ1-1; D possibly corresponds to TRBD1 (5 bases). The V end lost 2 bases, the J end lost 5 bases, and 18 bases lay between the germline ends. CDR1 is SNHLY, CDR2 FYNNEI, per germline. This CDR3 spans 16 amino acids. CDR3 sequence (DNA): TGTGCCAGCAGTGAAACCTCGGGGGTAATAGGGACTGAAGCTTTCTTT. It is translated as CASSETSGVIGTEAFF.